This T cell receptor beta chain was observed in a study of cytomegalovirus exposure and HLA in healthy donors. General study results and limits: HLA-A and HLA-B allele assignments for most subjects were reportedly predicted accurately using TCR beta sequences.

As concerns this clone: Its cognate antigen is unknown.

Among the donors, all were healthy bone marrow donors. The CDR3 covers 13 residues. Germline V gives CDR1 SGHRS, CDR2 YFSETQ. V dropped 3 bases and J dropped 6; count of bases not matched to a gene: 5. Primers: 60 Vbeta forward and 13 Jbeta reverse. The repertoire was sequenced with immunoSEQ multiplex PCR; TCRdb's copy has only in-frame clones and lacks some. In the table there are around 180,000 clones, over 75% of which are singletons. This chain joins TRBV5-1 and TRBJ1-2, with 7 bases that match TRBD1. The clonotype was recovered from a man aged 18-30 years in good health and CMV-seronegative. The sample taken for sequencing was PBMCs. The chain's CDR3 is CASSYGQDHGYTF. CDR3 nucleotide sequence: TGCGCCAGCAGCTACGGACAGGACCATGGCTACACCTTC.